This is a list of T cell receptor beta chains from one sample in a study of PD-L1 blockade in urothelial cancer. The protocol was immunoSEQ multiplex PCR, while the TCRdb copy is restricted to in-frame clones and leaves out a portion. This sample has about 51,000 clones; roughly 86% occur once, and the top ten carry 16%. Specimen: PBMCs, collected around atezolizumab (anti-PD-L1) treatment. These receptors were taken from a man aged 60 to 75 with urothelial cancer. Each CDR3 is given with its conserved first and last residue. Fields, in order: CDR3 protein, CDR3 DNA, V gene, J gene, D gene, clone size. D genes are given only for firm matches. Some rows have no size entry. The others give once, few or many, or a class for an expanded clone.

CASSASLRGHYRDNEQFF	TGTGCCAGCAGCGCGTCACTTAGAGGCCATTACAGGGACAATGAGCAGTTCTTC	TRBV9	TRBJ2-1	-	-
CASSLNRATSTDTQYF	TGCGCCAGCAGCCTAAACAGGGCGACTAGCACAGATACGCAGTATTTT	TRBV5-1	TRBJ2-3	-	-
CAWSSGVGSYEQYF	TGTGCCTGGAGTTCGGGGGTCGGATCCTACGAGCAGTACTTC	TRBV30	TRBJ2-7	-	-
CASSQDMSWGEESEAFF	TGCGCCAGCAGCCAAGATATGAGTTGGGGGGAGGAATCTGAAGCTTTCTTT	TRBV4-3	TRBJ1-1	-	once
CASTPLTAKNTEAFF	TGTGCCAGCACCCCTCTGACAGCGAAGAACACTGAAGCTTTCTTT	TRBV27	TRBJ1-1	-	-
CARGLAGISINEQFF	TGTGCTAGAGGACTAGCGGGTATCTCGATCAATGAGCAGTTCTTC	TRBV12-5	TRBJ2-1	TRBD2	-
CAIKSFRDTEAFF	TGTGCCATCAAGTCGTTTCGCGACACTGAAGCTTTCTTT	TRBV10-3	TRBJ1-1	-	-
CASSLNSGITDTQYF	TGTGCCAGCAGCTTAAACTCCGGGATCACAGATACGCAGTATTTT	TRBV5-8	TRBJ2-3	-	-
CASSLRQNTEAFF	TGTGCCAGCAGCTTAAGACAAAACACTGAAGCTTTCTTT	TRBV7-3	TRBJ1-1	-	-
CASSDTDNSYNSPLHF	TGTGCCAGCAGCGATACGGACAACTCCTATAATTCACCCCTCCACTTT	TRBV7-8	TRBJ1-6	-	-
CASSEQRGGWNEQFF	TGTGCCAGCAGTGAACAGCGGGGGGGCTGGAATGAGCAGTTCTTC	TRBV2	TRBJ2-1	TRBD2	-
CASTPVEGSSSYNEQFF	TGTGCCAGCACCCCCGTGGAGGGCTCAAGCTCCTACAATGAGCAGTTCTTC	TRBV5-6	TRBJ2-1	-	-
CAWSPGDRVGYEQYF	TGTGCCTGGAGTCCCGGGGACAGGGTTGGCTACGAGCAGTACTTC	TRBV30	TRBJ2-7	TRBD1	-
CASHGQGLYEQYF	TGTGCCAGCCATGGACAGGGGTTGTACGAGCAGTACTTC	TRBV25-1	TRBJ2-7	TRBD1	-
CASSLTGGHGYTF	TGTGCCAGCAGCTTGACAGGGGGACATGGCTACACCTTC	TRBV7-6	TRBJ1-2	TRBD1	many
CASSSQASASYEQYF	TGTGCCAGCAGCTCCCAGGCTAGCGCATCCTACGAGCAGTACTTC	TRBV5-4	TRBJ2-7	-	once
CASSRTGTNYGYTF	TGTGCCAGCAGCAGGACAGGAACTAACTATGGCTACACCTTC	TRBV11-2	TRBJ1-2	TRBD1	once